This entry is about one T cell receptor beta chain. Its antigen remains unidentified. This sample is part of a study of B cell selection in AIRE deficiency. CD4+CD127+ cells were sorted as the conventional CD4 T cells. Germline V gene sequence: CDR1 SGHTA, CDR2 FQGNSA. V was pared by 5 bases and J by 8 bases, with 16 bases between. The CDR3 is 14 amino acids. The repertoire was sequenced with immunoSEQ multiplex PCR; TCRdb's copy has only in-frame clones and lacks some. This sample has 20,000 to 25,000 clones, with approximately 97% found just once. General study points: Patient Tconv cells held approximately 30% of Treg sequences shared by healthy donors. Healthy donors alone shared roughly 32% of fewer than 4,000 Treg sequences; patients alone less than 10%. Shorter CDR3s marked shared Treg sequences, biased toward few non-templated insertions.

The TCR sequence derives from a human donor with AIRE deficiency. The chain joins TRBV7-2 to TRBJ2-1; TRBD1 might be the D (6 bases). Sequences were obtained from conventional CD4+ T cells sorted from PBMCs. CDR3 region: CASSTAGTFYEQFF. The CDR3 DNA sequence: TGTGCCAGCAGCACCGCCGGGACATTTTATGAGCAGTTCTTC.